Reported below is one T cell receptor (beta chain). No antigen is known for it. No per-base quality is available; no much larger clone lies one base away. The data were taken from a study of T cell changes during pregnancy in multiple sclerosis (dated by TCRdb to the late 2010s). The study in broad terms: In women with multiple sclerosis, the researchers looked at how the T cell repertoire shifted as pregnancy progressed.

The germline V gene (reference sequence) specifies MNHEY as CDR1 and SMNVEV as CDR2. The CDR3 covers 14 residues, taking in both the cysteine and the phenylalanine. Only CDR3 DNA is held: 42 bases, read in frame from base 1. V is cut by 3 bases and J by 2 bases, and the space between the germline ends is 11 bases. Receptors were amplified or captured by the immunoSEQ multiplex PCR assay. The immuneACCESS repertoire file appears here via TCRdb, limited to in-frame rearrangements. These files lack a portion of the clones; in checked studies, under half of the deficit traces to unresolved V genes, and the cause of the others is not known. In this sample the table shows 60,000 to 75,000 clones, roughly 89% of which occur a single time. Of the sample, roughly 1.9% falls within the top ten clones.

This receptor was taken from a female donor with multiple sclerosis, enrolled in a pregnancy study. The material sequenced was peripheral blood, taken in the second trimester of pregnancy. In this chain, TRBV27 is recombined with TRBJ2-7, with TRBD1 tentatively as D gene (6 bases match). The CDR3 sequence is CASSFGTRTYEQYF. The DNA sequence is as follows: TGTGCCAGCAGTTTCGGGACACGAACCTACGAGCAGTACTTC.